The clone carrying this T cell receptor beta chain was seen a handful of times. The ends were cut back, 2 bases at V and 1 base at J, with 7 bases in the middle. Germline CDR1 is SGHRS and CDR2 is YFSETQ. The CDR3 is 14 residues long. Preparation of the TCRbeta library used unique molecular identifiers. TCRdb used MiXCR to reprocess the PCR reads, holding one entry per CDR3 protein. Of around 410,000 distinct CDR3 sequences in the sample, roughly a tenth were seen once. The sample belongs to a study of T-cell reconstitution after alpha-beta-depleted transplantation in children. The sequence came from a human donor who donated a stem cell graft to a child with acute myeloid leukemia. This specimen was PBMCs from the stem cell graft donor, taken from the stem cell graft. The chain links TRBV5-1 to TRBJ2-1; D not certain. The CDR3 is CASSFSASYNEQFF. The CDR3 DNA reads as TGCGCCAGCAGCTTTTCGGCTTCCTACAATGAGCAGTTCTTC.